These 23 T cell receptor beta chains came from one sample sequenced in a study of neoadjuvant nivolumab and ipilimumab in lung cancer. Sequencing used immunoSEQ multiplex PCR; TCRdb keeps in-frame clones, though not all of them. There are 25,000 to 30,000 clones in the sample; about 83% occur only once, and 4.5% to 5.5% lies in the top ten. The specimen comprised tumor tissue, sampled after neoadjuvant nivolumab, alone or with ipilimumab, at or shortly before surgery. The source of these receptors is an adult with non-small cell lung cancer.

This clone was observed a few times. The J gene is TRBJ2-5, the V gene TRBV29-1; 10 positions match TRBD1. Germline-derived CDR1 and CDR2 are SQVTM and ANQGSEA. This CDR3 comprises 12 residues. Trimming cost V 7 bases and J 5 bases; bases outside gene matches: 4. In DNA, the CDR3 is TGCAGCGGGGGACAGGGGTTTGAGACCCAGTACTTC. Its translation: CSGGQGFETQYF.

This clone came up once. The chain links TRBV18 to TRBJ2-5; 11 bases line up with TRBD2. The CDR3 runs to 17 residues. Per the germline V gene, CDR1 is KGHSH and CDR2 is LQKENI. Trimming removed 0 bases from V and 4 bases from J; junction bases left unmatched: 7. The CDR3 reads CASSPPASGGYGETQYF. The CDR3 DNA is TGTGCCAGCTCACCACCTGCTAGCGGGGGGTACGGAGAGACCCAGTACTTC.

The chain has TRBV7-2 and TRBJ2-3; D tentatively fits TRBD1 or TRBD2 (5 bases each). Trimming pared 5 bases from V and 0 bases from J, leaving 18 bases between. CDR3 size: 17 residues. The V gene's germline CDR1 is SGHTA and CDR2 FQGNSA. CDR3 sequence: CASSIRTLGKSTDTQYF. Here the CDR3 DNA reads TGTGCCAGCAGCATCCGGACACTAGGAAAGAGCACAGATACGCAGTATTTT. Complete variable domain (other parts from reference TRBV7-2 and TRBJ2-3): GAGVSQSPSNKVTEKGKDVELRCDPISGHTALYWYRQSLGQGLEFLIYFQGNSAPDKSGLPSDRFSAERTGGSVSTLTIQRTQQEDSAVYLCASSIRTLGKSTDTQYFGPGTRLTVL.

V and J are TRBV5-1 and TRBJ1-1, with 7 bases fitting TRBD1. This CDR3 contains 14 residues. The V gene end was trimmed by 1 base and the J gene end by 5 bases; junction bases not matched to a gene: 5. Per the germline V gene, CDR1 is SGHRS and CDR2 is YFSETQ. Here the CDR3 reads CASSLTGETTEAFF. Here the CDR3 DNA reads TGCGCCAGCAGCTTGACAGGGGAAACTACTGAAGCTTTCTTT.

This clone was recorded only once. The genes are TRBV6-5 and TRBJ2-3; possible D gene TRBD1, 5 bases. V shed 2 bases and J shed 0 bases, with 12 bases lying between them. This CDR3 comprises 16 residues. CDR1 and CDR2 from the germline V gene are MNHEY and SVGAGI. The CDR3 region has the DNA TGTGCCAGCAGTTACGCAGCAGGGTCTAGCACAGATACGCAGTATTTT. Amino acids: CASSYAAGSSTDTQYF.

The rearrangement joins TRBV18 to TRBJ1-5; 8 bases map to TRBD1. The CDR3 runs to 12 residues. Germline CDR1 and CDR2: KGHSH and LQKENI. Germline trimming cut 8 bases from V and 5 bases from J; bases unmatched to any gene: 2. This chain's CDR3 is CASATGDQPQHF. The CDR3 DNA follows: TGTGCCAGCGCGACAGGGGATCAGCCCCAGCATTTT.

The CDR3 here is CASSFPPHTEAFF. CDR3 coding DNA: TGTGCCAGCAGTTTCCCCCCCCACACTGAAGCTTTCTTT. The chain carries TRBV28 and TRBJ1-1; D call uncertain. The CDR3 sequence is 13 residues long. Germline V CDR1 and CDR2: MDHEN, SYDVKM. V was clipped by 3 bases and J by 3 bases, with 8 bases between them.

The chain joins TRBV28 to TRBJ2-7; D gene uncertain. Germline V lookup: CDR1 MDHEN, CDR2 SYDVKM. The CDR3 covers 15 residues. V was cut by 3 bases and J by 2 bases, with 14 bases left in between. CDR3 protein: CASSLGFSSTYEQYF. CDR3 sequence (DNA): TGTGCCAGCAGTTTGGGCTTTTCCTCTACCTACGAGCAGTACTTC.

V usage is TRBV27 and J usage is TRBJ1-1; D unclear. The germline CDR1 and CDR2 sequences are MNHEY and SMNVEV (reference sequence). CDR3 length equals 15 residues. Trimming shortened V by 4 bases and J by 4 bases, and 16 bases separated the two germline ends. CDR3 in amino acids: CASSWTGFPLTEAFF. The CDR3 DNA is TGTGCCAGCAGTTGGACGGGGTTCCCTCTCACTGAAGCTTTCTTT.

J is TRBJ2-2 and V is TRBV4-1, with 9 nucleotides matching TRBD2. Trimming took 4 bases from V and 3 from J; bases not matched to a gene: 12. Germline lookup yields CDR1 MGHRA and CDR2 YSYEKL. The CDR3 runs 18 residues. This CDR3 is CASSLPEAGGRYTGELFF. In DNA form, the CDR3 reads TGCGCCAGCAGCCTTCCCGAGGCGGGGGGGCGGTACACCGGGGAGCTGTTTTTT.

The J gene is TRBJ2-1, the V gene TRBV7-9, with 8 bases that match TRBD2. Losses at the gene ends were 5 bases for V and 7 bases for J; bases not matched to a gene: 10. The length of the CDR3 is 15 residues. Germline assignment: CDR1 SEHNR and CDR2 FQNEAQ (reference sequence). This CDR3 reads CASSTSGLVRNEQFF. In nucleotides, the CDR3 is TGTGCCAGCAGCACCTCGGGACTAGTAAGGAATGAGCAGTTCTTC.

The chain has TRBV7-9 and TRBJ1-1, with D unclear. V lost 4 bases and J lost 6, with 9 bases in between. Looked up from germline, CDR1 is SEHNR and CDR2 is FQNEAQ (reference sequence). The CDR3 loop spans 12 amino acids. CDR3 in amino acids: CASSSSPAEAFF. The DNA of the CDR3 is TGTGCCAGCAGCTCCTCCCCAGCTGAAGCTTTCTTT.

This sequence joins TRBV6-5 and TRBJ2-7, with D perhaps matching TRBD1 or TRBD2 (5 bases each). V was cut by 4 bases and J by 3 bases, with 10 bases left in between. The V gene's germline CDR1 is MNHEY and CDR2 SVGAGI. This CDR3 region has 13 residues. The CDR3 reads CASSSPGGYEQYF. The CDR3 DNA reads TGTGCCAGCAGTTCCCCTGGGGGCTACGAGCAGTACTTC.

The rearrangement uses TRBV6-5 and TRBJ2-5; the match to TRBD2 covers 7 bases. The CDR3 runs to 15 residues. The V gene end was trimmed by 4 bases and the J gene end by 5 bases; junction bases not matched to a gene: 10. CDR1 and CDR2 (germline): MNHEY, SVGAGI. The CDR3 region has the DNA TGTGCCAGCAGTTGGTCGGGGGGTACAGAGGAGACCCAGTACTTC. It yields the protein CASSWSGGTEETQYF.

The genes are TRBV9 and TRBJ2-7; 8 bases match TRBD1. The J segment lost 3 bases and the V segment lost 4 bases, leaving 6 bases of the junction unmatched. The germline gives CDR1 SGDLS, CDR2 YYNGEE. This CDR3 has 14 amino acids. CDR3 sequence: CASSPRTGSYEQYF. The DNA of the CDR3 is TGTGCCAGCAGCCCCAGGACAGGGAGCTACGAGCAGTACTTC.

The J gene is TRBJ2-7, the V gene TRBV7-2; a weak D match, TRBD2 (6 bases). Germline CDR1 and CDR2: SGHTA and FQGNSA. The CDR3 runs 12 residues. V shed 5 bases and J shed 5 bases, with 10 bases lying between them. CDR3 in amino acids: CASSIRRDEQYF. CDR3 DNA sequence: TGTGCCAGCAGCATTAGGAGGGACGAGCAGTACTTC.

This chain links TRBV7-9 with TRBJ2-6; D gene uncertain. V was trimmed by 5 bases and J by 0 bases, leaving 11 bases between them. The germline V gene encodes CDR1 SEHNR and CDR2 FQNEAQ (reference sequence). The CDR3 has 16 residues. CDR3 in amino acids: CASSPFLGSGANVLTF. The CDR3 DNA sequence: TGTGCCAGCAGCCCCTTCTTGGGCTCTGGGGCCAACGTCCTGACTTTC.

This chain connects TRBV29-1 to TRBJ1-3; TRBD1 matches 7 bases. The junction had 21 bases not matched to a gene; V was cut back by 7 bases and J by 0 bases. The germline CDR1 and CDR2 sequences are SQVTM and ANQGSEA. The CDR3 consists of 19 residues. For the CDR3, the DNA is TGCAGCGCCGAGGACGGCCAGGGGGACCGCTTCCACTCTGGAAACACCATATATTTT. Translated, it gives CSAEDGQGDRFHSGNTIYF.

The chain carries TRBV9 and TRBJ2-2; perhaps TRBD2 as D (6 bases). From germline, CDR1 is SGDLS and CDR2 YYNGEE. V was cut by 4 bases and J by 0 bases, with 25 bases left in between. This CDR3 contains 20 residues. The CDR3 protein is CASSPNRGGTFIANTGELFF. The CDR3 region has the DNA TGTGCCAGCAGCCCTAACCGAGGCGGGACTTTTATAGCGAACACCGGGGAGCTGTTTTTT. Full variable domain (remainder filled in from reference TRBV9 and TRBJ2-2): DSGVTQTPKHLITATGQRVTLRCSPRSGDLSVYWYQQSLDQGLQFLIQYYNGEERAKGNILERFSAQQFPDLHSELNLSSLELGDSALYFCASSPNRGGTFIANTGELFFGEGSRLTVL.

The V and J genes are TRBV10-3 and TRBJ1-5, with 8 bases matching TRBD1. The CDR3 totals 15 residues. Germline assignment: CDR1 ENHRY and CDR2 SYGVKD. V was clipped by 5 bases and J by 5 bases; unmatched bases: 8. CDR3 sequence reads: CAISPGTGGDQPQHF. The CDR3 DNA reads TGTGCCATCAGTCCCGGGACAGGCGGCGATCAGCCCCAGCATTTT.

This clone was found a few times. The genes are TRBV6-1 and TRBJ1-2; D unclear. V was trimmed by 0 bases and J by 5 bases, leaving 10 bases between them. The length of the CDR3 is 14 residues. Germline assignment: CDR1 MNHNS and CDR2 SASEGT. CDR3 nucleotides: TGTGCCAGCAGTGAAGCAGGAGCCGATTATGGCTACACCTTC. This gives the protein CASSEAGADYGYTF.

The V and J genes are TRBV29-1 and TRBJ2-7; the match to TRBD2 covers 8 bases. Germline-derived CDR1 and CDR2 are SQVTM and ANQGSEA. The CDR3 loop spans 12 amino acids. V was pared by 6 bases and J by 6 bases, with 7 bases of the junction left unmatched. The DNA of the CDR3 is TGCAGCGTCCACCGCGGGGGGACCGAGCAGTACTTC. Its translation: CSVHRGGTEQYF.

This chain links TRBV6-5 with TRBJ1-2; no clear D. Between the trimmed V and J ends, which lost 5 bases and 2 bases, there was a span of 12 bases. The CDR3 runs to 14 residues. CDR1 is MNHEY, CDR2 SVGAGI, per germline. CDR3 sequence reads: CASSILGRNYGYTF. CDR3 DNA sequence: TGTGCCAGCAGTATCCTCGGACGGAACTATGGCTACACCTTC.